Given below is one T cell receptor beta chain in context. Germline V gene sequence: CDR1 SGHVS, CDR2 FQNEAQ. The length of the CDR3 is 16 residues. The V end was cut by 5 bases, the J end by 4 bases, with 17 bases between. Cohort placement rested on clinical history that participants reported themselves. Assay used: immunoSEQ multiplex PCR; TCRdb lists only in-frame clones, some missing. The table has about 140,000 clones, almost 85% seen once. This specimen belongs to a study of blood T cell repertoires in COVID-19. Background on the study: Whether acute or convalescent, the COVID-19 samples came from the United States, Italy and Spain. PBMCs, B-cell-depleted T cells, or T cells provided the cDNA or gDNA that made up the material.

The receptor comes from a woman between 45 and 60 years old with acute COVID-19. The specimen sequenced was PBMCs or T cells enriched from blood (not recorded which). The chain joins TRBV7-8 to TRBJ2-2; perhaps TRBD1 as D (5 bases). CDR3 amino acids: CASSGHRAMSTGELFF. As DNA, the CDR3 is TGTGCCAGCAGCGGACATCGGGCGATGAGCACCGGGGAGCTGTTTTTT.